The clone carrying this TCR beta chain was observed at least ten times. CD8+CD57+ cell expansion had been shown by flow cytometry in patients chosen for sequencing. Genomic DNA provided the template from which TCR beta VDJ and CDR3 profiles were obtained. TCRdb passed the reads through MiXCR, listing each CDR3 protein once. The sample contains about 200,000 distinct CDR3 sequences, roughly 45% of which appear only once. The sample is drawn from a study of CD8+CD57+ T cells in acquired aplastic anemia. CDR1 DFQATT and CDR2 SNEGSKA come from the germline V gene (reference sequence). The CDR3 consists of 14 residues. Trimming took 3 bases from V and 6 from J; bases not matched to a gene: 7.

V usage is TRBV20-1 and J usage is TRBJ2-7; 11 bases match TRBD1. The sequence derives from a human donor with aplastic anemia. Material for sequencing was sorted CD4+, CD8+, or CD8+CD57+ T cells (not recorded which) from PBMCs. DNA for the CDR3: TGCAGTGCTAGGCCGGGACAGGGGGGCGTCGAGCAGTACTTC. Translating it yields CSARPGQGGVEQYF.